This T cell receptor beta chain was found in a study of blood T cell repertoires in COVID-19. Overall study context: T cells, B-cell-depleted T cells, or PBMCs supplied cDNA or gDNA.

The authors' processing: Reference gene primer amplification in the assay estimated nucleated cell counts. Here immunoSEQ multiplex PCR was the method, and the copy in TCRdb shows in-frame clones only, minus some. The D gene and trimming were derived from the DNA, and the V and J assignments and clone size from that table. Of some 220,000 clones detected, about 83% appear once; the ten largest clones hold more than 4%. The germline V and J ends were trimmed by 0 bases and 2 bases, with 8 bases remaining between them. This CDR3 contains 15 residues. Germline V gene sequence: CDR1 SGHRS, CDR2 YFSETQ. What was sequenced was peripheral blood. The origin of this receptor is a man between 45 and 60 years old with acute or convalescent COVID-19. V gene TRBV5-1 combines with J gene TRBJ2-2; D call uncertain. The CDR3 nucleotides read TGCGCCAGCAGCTTGGACACCCCAAACACCGGGGAGCTGTTTTTT. Its translation: CASSLDTPNTGELFF.